This T cell receptor beta chain was documented in a study of CD8+ T cells in alopecia areata. Study in general: Those patients who were treated received oral tofacitinib, which was given at 5 to 10 mg twice daily for moderate-to-severe alopecia areata. Tofacitinib dosing lasted 6 to 18 months, which was then followed by 6 months off drug.

Note on this clone: What it binds is not known.

Investigators isolated RNA and reverse transcribed it into cDNA to act as the sequencing template. The assay was immunoSEQ multiplex PCR, and TCRdb's table has in-frame clones only and misses some. The data hold around 140,000 clones, with about 49% observed a single time. This CDR3 comprises 12 residues. V lost 2 bases, J lost 5 bases, and 6 bases lay in between. Germline CDR1 MGHRA, CDR2 YSYEKL. Study observations and caveats: Possibly because of HLA-related factors, TCR sharing was less clear across patients than in mice.

Sorting from PBMCs produced CD4+ and CD8+ T cells. This TCR was sampled from a human donor with alopecia areata. The genes are TRBV4-1 and TRBJ1-1; a weak D match, TRBD1 (5 bases). The specimen was CD8+ T cells sorted from blood, collected at week 0. The CDR3 protein is CASSQRGTEAFF. The CDR3 bases are TGCGCCAGCAGCCAAAGGGGAACTGAAGCTTTCTTT.